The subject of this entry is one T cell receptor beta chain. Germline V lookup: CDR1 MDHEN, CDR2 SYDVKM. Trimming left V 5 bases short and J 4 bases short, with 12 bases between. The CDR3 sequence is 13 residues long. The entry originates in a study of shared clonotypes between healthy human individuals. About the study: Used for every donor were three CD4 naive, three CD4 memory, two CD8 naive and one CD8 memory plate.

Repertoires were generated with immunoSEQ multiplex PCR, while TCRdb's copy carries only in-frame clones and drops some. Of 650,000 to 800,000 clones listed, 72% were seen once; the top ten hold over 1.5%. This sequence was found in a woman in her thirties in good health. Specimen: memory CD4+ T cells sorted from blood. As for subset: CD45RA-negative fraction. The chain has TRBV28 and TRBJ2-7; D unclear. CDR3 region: CASSVWGIYEQYF. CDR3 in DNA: TGTGCCAGCAGTGTCTGGGGAATTTACGAGCAGTACTTC.